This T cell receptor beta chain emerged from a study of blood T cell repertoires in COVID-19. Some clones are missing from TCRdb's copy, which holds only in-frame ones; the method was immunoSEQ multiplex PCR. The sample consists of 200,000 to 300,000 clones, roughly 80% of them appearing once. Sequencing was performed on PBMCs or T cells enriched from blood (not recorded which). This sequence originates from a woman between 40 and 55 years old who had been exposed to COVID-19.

CDR3 region: CAWSTTDSPLHF. CDR3 nucleotides: TGTGCCTGGAGTACTACTGATTCACCCCTCCACTTT. The gene calls are TRBV30 and TRBJ1-6; D remains unclear. The CDR3 consists of 12 residues. Germline V gives CDR1 GTSNPN, CDR2 SVGIG (reference sequence). Trimming took 2 bases from V and 8 from J, leaving 7 bases between them.